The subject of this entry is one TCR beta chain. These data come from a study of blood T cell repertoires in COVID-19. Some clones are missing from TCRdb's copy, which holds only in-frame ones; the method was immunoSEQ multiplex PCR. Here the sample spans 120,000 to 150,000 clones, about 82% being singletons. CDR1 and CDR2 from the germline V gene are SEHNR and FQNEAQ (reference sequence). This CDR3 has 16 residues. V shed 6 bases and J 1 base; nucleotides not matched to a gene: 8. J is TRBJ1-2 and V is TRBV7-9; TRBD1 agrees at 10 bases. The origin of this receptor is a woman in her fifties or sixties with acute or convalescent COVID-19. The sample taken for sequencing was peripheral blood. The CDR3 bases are TGTGCCAGCAGTTCCGACAGGGGGCGTTTTAACTATGGCTACACCTTC. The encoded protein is CASSSDRGRFNYGYTF.